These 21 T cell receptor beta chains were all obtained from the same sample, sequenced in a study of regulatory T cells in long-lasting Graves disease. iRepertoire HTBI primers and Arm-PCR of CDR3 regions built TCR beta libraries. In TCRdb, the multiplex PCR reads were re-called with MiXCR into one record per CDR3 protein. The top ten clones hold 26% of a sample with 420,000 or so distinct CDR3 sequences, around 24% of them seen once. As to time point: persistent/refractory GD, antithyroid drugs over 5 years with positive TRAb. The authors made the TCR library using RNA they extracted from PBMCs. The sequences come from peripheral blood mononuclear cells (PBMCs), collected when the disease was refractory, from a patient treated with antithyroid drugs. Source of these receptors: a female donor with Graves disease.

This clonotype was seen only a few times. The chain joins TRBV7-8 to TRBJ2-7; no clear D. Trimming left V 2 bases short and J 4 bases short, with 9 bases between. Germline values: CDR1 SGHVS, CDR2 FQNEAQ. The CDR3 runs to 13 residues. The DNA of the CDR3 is TGTGCCAGCAGCTTAATTAAAGGGTACGAGCAGTACTTC. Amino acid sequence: CASSLIKGYEQYF.

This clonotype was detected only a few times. In nucleotides, the CDR3 is TGTGCCTGGAGTGTAGGGTCCTACGAGCAGTACTTC. Translation: CAWSVGSYEQYF. The rearrangement links TRBV30 to TRBJ2-7; D unclear. Germline V lookup: CDR1 GTSNPN, CDR2 SVGIG (reference sequence). Trimming cost V 0 bases and J 1 base, with 4 bases left between them. The CDR3 spans 12 residues.

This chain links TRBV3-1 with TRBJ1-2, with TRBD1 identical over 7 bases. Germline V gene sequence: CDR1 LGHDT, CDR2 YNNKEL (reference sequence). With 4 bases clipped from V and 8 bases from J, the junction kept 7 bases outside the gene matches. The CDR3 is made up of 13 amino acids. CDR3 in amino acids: CASSPGTVEGYTF. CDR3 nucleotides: TGTGCCAGCAGCCCCGGGACAGTTGAAGGCTACACCTTC.

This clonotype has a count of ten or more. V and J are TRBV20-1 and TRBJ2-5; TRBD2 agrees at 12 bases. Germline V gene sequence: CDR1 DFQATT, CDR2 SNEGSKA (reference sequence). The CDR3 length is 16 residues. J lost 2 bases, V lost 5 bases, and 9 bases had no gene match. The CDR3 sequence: CSARSGTSGPQETQYF. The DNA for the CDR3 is TGCAGTGCTCGCTCCGGGACTAGCGGGCCACAAGAGACCCAGTACTTC.

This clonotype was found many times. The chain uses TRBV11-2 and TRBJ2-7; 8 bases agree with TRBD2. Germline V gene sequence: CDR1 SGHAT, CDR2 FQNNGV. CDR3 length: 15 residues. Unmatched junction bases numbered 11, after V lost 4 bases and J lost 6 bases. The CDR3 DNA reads TGTGCCAGCAGCTCACCCCGAGCGGGAGTAGGCGAGCAGTACTTC. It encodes CASSSPRAGVGEQYF.

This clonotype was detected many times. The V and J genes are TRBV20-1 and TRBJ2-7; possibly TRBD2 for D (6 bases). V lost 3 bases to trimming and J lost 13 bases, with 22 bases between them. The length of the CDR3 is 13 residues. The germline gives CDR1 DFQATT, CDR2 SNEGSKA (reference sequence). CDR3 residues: CSARAEGPGASYF. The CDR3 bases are TGCAGTGCTAGGGCCGAGGGTCCGGGAGCGTCCTACTTC.

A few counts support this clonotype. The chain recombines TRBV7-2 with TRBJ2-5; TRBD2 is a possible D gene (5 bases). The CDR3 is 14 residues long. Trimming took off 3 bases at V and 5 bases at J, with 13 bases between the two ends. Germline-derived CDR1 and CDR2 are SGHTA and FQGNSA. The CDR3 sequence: CASSLAGGWETQYF. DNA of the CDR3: TGTGCCAGCAGCTTGGCGGGCGGATGGGAGACCCAGTACTTC.

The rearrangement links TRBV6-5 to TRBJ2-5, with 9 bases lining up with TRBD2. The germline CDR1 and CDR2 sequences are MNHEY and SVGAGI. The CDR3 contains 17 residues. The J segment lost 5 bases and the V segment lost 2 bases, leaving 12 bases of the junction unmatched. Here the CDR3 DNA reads TGTGCCAGCAGTTACGATTTCATAGCGGGAGATCGGGAGACCCAGTACTTC. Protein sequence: CASSYDFIAGDRETQYF.

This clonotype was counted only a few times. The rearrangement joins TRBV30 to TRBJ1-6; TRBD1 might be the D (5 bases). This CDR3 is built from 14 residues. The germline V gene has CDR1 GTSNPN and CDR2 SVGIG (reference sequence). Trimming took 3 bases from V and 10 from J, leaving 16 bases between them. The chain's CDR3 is CAWRVAQGGSPLHF. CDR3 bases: TGTGCCTGGAGAGTTGCCCAGGGCGGGTCACCCCTCCACTTT.

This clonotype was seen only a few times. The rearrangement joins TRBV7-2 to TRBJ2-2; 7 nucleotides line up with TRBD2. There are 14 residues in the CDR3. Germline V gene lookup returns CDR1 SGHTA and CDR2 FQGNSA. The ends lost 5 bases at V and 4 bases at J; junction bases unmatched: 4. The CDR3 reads CASSERTSTGELFF. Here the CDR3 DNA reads TGTGCCAGCAGCGAAAGGACTAGCACCGGGGAGCTGTTTTTT.

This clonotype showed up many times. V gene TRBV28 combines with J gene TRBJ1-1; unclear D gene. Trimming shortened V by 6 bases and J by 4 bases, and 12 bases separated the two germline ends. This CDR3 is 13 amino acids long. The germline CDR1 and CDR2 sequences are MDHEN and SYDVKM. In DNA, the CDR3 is TGTGCCAGCAGATTTCCCCCCGGCACTGAAGCTTTCTTT. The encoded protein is CASRFPPGTEAFF.

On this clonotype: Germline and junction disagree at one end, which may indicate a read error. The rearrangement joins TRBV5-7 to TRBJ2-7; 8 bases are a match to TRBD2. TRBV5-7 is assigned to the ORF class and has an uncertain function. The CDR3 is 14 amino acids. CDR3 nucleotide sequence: TGTGCCAGCAGCTCGCGGGGGGTCGAGAACGAGCAATACTTC. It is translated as CASSSRGVENEQYF.

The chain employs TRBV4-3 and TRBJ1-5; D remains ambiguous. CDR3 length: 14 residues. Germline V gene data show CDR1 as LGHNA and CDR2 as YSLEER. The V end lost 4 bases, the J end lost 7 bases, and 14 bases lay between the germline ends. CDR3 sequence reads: CASSPRGSRQPQHF. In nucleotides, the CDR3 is TGCGCCAGCAGCCCAAGAGGCAGCCGGCAGCCCCAGCATTTT.

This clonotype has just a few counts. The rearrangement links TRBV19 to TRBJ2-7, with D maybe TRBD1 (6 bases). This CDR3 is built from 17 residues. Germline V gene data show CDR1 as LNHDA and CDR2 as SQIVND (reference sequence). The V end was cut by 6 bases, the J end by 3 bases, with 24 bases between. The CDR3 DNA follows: TGTGCCAGTAGAATACAGGGTAGTAGCAGGGTCATCTACGAGCAGTACTTC. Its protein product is CASRIQGSSRVIYEQYF.

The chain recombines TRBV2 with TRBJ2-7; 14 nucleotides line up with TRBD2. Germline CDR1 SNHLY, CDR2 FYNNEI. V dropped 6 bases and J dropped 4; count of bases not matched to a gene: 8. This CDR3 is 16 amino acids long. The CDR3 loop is CASSPGLAGGTYEQYF. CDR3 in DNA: TGTGCCAGCAGCCCTGGACTAGCGGGAGGAACTTACGAGCAGTACTTC.

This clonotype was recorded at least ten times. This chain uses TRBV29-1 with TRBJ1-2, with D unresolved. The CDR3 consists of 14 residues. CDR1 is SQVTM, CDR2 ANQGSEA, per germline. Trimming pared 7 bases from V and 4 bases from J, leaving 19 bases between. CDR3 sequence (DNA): TGCAGCGCCACACCGGCAGGCTTGAGCTATGGCTACACCTTC. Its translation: CSATPAGLSYGYTF.

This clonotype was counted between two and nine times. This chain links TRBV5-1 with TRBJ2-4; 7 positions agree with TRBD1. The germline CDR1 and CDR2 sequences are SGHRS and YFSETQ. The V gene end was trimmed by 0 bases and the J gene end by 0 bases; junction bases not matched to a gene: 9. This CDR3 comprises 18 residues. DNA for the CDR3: TGCGCCAGCAGCTTGGGGCCTCCGGGACAGATAGCCAAAAACATTCAGTACTTC. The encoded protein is CASSLGPPGQIAKNIQYF. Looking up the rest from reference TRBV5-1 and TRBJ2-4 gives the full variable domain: KAGVTQTPRYLIKTRGQQVTLSCSPISGHRSVSWYQQTPGQGLQFLFEYFSETQRNKGNFPGRFSGRQFSNSRSEMNVSTLELGDSALYLCASSLGPPGQIAKNIQYFGAGTRLSVL.

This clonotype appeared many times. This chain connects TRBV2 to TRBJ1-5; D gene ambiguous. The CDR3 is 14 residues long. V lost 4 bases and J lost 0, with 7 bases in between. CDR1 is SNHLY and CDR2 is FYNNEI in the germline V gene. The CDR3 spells CASSVGNSNQPQHF. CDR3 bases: TGTGCCAGCAGTGTCGGAAATAGCAATCAGCCCCAGCATTTT.

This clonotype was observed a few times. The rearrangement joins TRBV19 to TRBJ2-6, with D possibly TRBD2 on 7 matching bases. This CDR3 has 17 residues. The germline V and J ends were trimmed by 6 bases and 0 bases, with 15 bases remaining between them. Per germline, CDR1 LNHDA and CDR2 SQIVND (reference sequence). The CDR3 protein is CASRRGLLGSGANVLTF. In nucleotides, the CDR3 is TGTGCCAGTAGGCGGGGGCTCCTTGGCTCTGGGGCCAACGTCCTGACTTTC.

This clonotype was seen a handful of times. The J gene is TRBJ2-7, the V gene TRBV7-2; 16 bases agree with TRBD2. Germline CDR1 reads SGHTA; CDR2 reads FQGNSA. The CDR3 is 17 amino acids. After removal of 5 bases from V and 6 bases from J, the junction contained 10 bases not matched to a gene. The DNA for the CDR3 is TGTGCCAGCAGCAAAGTGGGACTAGCGGGAGGGCCGTTCGAGCAGTACTTC. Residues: CASSKVGLAGGPFEQYF.

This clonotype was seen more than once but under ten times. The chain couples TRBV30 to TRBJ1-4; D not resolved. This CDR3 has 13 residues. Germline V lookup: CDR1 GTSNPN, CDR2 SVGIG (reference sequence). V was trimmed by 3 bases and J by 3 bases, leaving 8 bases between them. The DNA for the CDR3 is TGTGCCTGGAGCGGAGTAGCTAATGAAAAACTGTTTTTT. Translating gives CAWSGVANEKLFF. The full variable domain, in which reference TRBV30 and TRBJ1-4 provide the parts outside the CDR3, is SQTIHQWPATLVQPVGSPLSLECTVEGTSNPNLYWYRQAAGRGLQLLFYSVGIGQISSEVPQNLSASRPQDRQFILSSKKLLLSDSGFYLCAWSGVANEKLFFGSGTQLSVL.